This T cell receptor (beta chain) was sequenced for a study of Ad26.COV2.S vaccination and SARS-CoV-2 variants. Produced via immunoSEQ multiplex PCR; TCRdb's table is partial and in-frame only. The sample has some 640,000 clones, roughly nine tenths seen once; the top ten hold about 1.5%. Documented treatment: 19 received Ad26.COV2.S at low or high dose, single or two shots; about 5 received placebo; per-sample allocation not given. Samples analyzed were those drawn on day 63 after the first vaccine or placebo injection. V shed 1 base and J shed 6 bases, with 10 bases lying between them. The CDR3 is 14 amino acids. Germline V gene sequence: CDR1 SGHTA, CDR2 FQGNSA.

The J gene is TRBJ2-4, the V gene TRBV7-2, with D maybe TRBD1 (6 bases). The clonotype originates from a person between 18 and 65 years old who received the Ad26.COV2.S COVID-19 vaccine or a placebo. Sequencing used peripheral blood, obtained in a trial of Ad26.COV2.S vaccine versus placebo. The CDR3, as DNA: TGTGCCAGCAGCTTAGACAGGGCGACAAACATTCAGTACTTC. This codes for CASSLDRATNIQYF.